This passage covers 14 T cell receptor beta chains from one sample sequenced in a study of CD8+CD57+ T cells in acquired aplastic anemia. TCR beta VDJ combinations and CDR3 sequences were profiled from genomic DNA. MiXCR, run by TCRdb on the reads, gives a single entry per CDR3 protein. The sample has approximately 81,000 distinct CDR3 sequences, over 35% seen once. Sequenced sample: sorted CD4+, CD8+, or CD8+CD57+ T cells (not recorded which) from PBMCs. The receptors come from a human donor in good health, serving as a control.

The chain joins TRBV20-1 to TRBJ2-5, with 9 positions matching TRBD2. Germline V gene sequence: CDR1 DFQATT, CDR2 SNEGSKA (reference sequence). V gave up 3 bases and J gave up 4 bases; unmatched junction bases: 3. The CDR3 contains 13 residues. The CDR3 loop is CSASPSGVETQYF. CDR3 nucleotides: TGCAGTGCTAGCCCTAGCGGGGTAGAGACCCAGTACTTC.

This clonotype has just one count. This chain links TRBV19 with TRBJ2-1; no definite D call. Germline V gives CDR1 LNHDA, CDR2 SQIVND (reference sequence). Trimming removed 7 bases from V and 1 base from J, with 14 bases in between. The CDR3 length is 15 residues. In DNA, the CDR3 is TGTGCCAGTACCGCCAAAGGTCGGTCCTACAATGAGCAGTTCTTC. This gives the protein CASTAKGRSYNEQFF.

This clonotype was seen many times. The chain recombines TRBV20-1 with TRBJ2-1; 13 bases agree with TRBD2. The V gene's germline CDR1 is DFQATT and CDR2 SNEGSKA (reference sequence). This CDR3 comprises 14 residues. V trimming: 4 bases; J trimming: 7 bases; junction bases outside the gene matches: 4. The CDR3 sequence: CSATGTSGINEQFF. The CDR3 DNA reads TGCAGTGCTACCGGGACTAGCGGGATTAATGAGCAGTTCTTC.

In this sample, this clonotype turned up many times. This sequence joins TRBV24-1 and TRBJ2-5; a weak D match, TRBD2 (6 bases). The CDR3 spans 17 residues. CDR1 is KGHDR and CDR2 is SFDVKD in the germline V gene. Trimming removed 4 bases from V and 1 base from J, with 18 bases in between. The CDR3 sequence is CATSETAGRVGQETQYF. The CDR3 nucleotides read TGTGCCACCAGTGAAACCGCGGGGAGAGTGGGCCAAGAGACCCAGTACTTC.

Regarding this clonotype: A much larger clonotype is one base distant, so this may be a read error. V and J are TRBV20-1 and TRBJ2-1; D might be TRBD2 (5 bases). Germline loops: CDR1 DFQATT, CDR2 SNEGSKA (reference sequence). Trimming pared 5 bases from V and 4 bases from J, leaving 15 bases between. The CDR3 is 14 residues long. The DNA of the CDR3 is TGCAGTGCTGTTACTAGGACTGCTTACAATGAGCAGTTCTTC. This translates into CSAVTRTAYNEQFF.

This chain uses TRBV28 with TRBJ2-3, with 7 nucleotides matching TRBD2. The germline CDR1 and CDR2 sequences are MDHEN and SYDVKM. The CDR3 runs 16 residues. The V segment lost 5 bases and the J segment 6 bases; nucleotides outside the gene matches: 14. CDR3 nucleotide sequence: TGTGCCAGCAGTCCCCTAGCGGCAGTGTCGGCGGATACGCAGTATTTT. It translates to CASSPLAAVSADTQYF.

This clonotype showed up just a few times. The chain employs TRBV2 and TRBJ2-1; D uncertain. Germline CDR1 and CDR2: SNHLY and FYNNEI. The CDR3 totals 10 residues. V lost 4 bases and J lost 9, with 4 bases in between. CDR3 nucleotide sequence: TGTGCCAGCAGTGGACGTGAGCAGTTCTTC. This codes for CASSGREQFF.

CDR3 protein: CASKVNRMNTEAFF. In DNA form, the CDR3 reads TGTGCCAGCAAGGTAAACAGAATGAACACTGAAGCTTTCTTT. This chain connects TRBV2 to TRBJ1-1; unclear D gene. The V gene's germline CDR1 is SNHLY and CDR2 FYNNEI. This CDR3 spans 14 amino acids. V was shortened by 7 bases and J by 0 bases, with 12 bases between the two germline ends.

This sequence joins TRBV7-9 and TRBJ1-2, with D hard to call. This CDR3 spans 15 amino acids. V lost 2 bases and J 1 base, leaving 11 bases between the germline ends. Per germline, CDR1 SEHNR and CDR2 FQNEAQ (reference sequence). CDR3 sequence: CASSLNAASNYGYTF. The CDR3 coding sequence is TGTGCCAGCAGCTTAAATGCAGCCAGTAACTATGGCTACACCTTC.

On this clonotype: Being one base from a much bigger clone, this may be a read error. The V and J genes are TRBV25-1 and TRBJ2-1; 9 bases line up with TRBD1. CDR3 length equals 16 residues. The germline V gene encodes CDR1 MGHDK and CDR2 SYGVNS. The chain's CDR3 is CASRETSGTGWNEQSF. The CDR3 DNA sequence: TGTGCCAGCAGGGAGACCAGCGGGACAGGGTGGAATGAGCAGTCCTTC. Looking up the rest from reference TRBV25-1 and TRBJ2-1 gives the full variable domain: EADIYQTPRYLVIGTGKKITLECSQTMGHDKMYWYQQDPGMELHLIHYSYGVNSTEKGDLSSESTVSRIRTEHFPLTLESARPSHTSQYLCASRETSGTGWNEQSFGPGTRLTVL.

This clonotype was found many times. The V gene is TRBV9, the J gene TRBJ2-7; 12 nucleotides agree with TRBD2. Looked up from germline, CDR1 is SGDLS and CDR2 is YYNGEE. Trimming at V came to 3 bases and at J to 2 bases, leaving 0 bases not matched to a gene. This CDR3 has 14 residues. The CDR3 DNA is TGTGCCAGCAGCGGGACTAGCGGGACCTACGAGCAGTACTTC. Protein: CASSGTSGTYEQYF.

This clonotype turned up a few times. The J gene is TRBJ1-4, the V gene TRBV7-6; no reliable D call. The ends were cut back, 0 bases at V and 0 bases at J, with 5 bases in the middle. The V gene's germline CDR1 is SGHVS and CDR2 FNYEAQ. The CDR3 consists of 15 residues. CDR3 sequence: CASSLAGSTNEKLFF. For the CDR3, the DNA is TGTGCCAGCAGCTTAGCTGGGTCAACTAATGAAAAACTGTTTTTT.

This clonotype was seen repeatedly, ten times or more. CDR3 protein: CASSGGTYEQYF. The DNA for the CDR3 is TGTGCCTCGAGCGGGGGGACCTACGAGCAGTACTTC. The chain employs TRBV30 and TRBJ2-7, with 9 bases that match TRBD2. V lost 7 bases, J lost 2 bases, and 3 bases stayed unmatched. CDR1 is GTSNPN and CDR2 is SVGIG in the germline V gene (reference sequence). The CDR3 spans 12 residues.

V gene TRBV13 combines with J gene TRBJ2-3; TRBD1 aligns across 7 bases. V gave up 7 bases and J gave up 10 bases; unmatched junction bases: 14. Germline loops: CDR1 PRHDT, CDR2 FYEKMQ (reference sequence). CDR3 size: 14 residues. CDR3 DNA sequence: TGTGCCAGCACCCTCAGGGGGTCGAAGGATGCGCAGTATTTT. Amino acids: CASTLRGSKDAQYF.